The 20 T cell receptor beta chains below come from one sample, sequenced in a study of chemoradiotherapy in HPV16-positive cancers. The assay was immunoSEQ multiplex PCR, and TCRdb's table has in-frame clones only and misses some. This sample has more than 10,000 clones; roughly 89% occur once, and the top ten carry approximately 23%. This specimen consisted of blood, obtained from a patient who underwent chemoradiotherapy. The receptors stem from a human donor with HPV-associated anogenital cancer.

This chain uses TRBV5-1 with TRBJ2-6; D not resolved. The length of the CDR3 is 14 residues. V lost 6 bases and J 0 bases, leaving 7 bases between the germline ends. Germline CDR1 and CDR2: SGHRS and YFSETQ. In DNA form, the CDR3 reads TGCGCCAGCACCCCAGACTCTGGGGCCAACGTCCTGACTTTC. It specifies CASTPDSGANVLTF.

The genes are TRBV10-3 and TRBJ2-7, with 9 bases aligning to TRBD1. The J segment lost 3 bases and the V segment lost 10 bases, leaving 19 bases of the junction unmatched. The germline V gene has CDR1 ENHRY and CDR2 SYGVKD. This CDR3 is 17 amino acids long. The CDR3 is CAKTRAETGGVSYEQYF. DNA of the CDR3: TGTGCCAAAACCAGGGCAGAGACAGGGGGTGTTAGCTACGAGCAGTACTTC.

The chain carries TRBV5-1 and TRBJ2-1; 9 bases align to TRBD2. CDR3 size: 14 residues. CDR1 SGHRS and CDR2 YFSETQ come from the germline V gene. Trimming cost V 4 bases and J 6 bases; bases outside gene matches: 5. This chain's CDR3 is CASSDGTSSNEQFF. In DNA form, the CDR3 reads TGCGCCAGCAGCGACGGGACTAGCAGCAATGAGCAGTTCTTC.

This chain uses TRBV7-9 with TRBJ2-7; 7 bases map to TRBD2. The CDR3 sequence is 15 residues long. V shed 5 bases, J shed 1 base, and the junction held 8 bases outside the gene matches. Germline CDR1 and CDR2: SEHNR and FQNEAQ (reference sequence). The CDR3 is CASSGAGEVSYEQYF. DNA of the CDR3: TGTGCCAGCAGCGGGGCGGGGGAGGTTTCCTACGAGCAGTACTTC.

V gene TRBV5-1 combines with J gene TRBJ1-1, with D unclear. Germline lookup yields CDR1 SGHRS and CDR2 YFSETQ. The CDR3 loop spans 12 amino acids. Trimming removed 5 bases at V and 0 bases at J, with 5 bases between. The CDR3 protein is CASSSMNTEAFF. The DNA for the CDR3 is TGCGCCAGCAGTTCAATGAACACTGAAGCTTTCTTT. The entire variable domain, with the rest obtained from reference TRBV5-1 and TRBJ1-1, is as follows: KAGVTQTPRYLIKTRGQQVTLSCSPISGHRSVSWYQQTPGQGLQFLFEYFSETQRNKGNFPGRFSGRQFSNSRSEMNVSTLELGDSALYLCASSSMNTEAFFGQGTRLTVV.

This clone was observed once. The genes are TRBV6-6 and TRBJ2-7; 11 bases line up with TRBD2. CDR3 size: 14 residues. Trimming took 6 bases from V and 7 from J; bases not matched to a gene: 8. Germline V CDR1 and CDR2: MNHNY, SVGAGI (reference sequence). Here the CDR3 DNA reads TGTGCCAGCAGAGATAGCGGGAGGGCCCAAGAGCAGTACTTC. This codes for CASRDSGRAQEQYF.

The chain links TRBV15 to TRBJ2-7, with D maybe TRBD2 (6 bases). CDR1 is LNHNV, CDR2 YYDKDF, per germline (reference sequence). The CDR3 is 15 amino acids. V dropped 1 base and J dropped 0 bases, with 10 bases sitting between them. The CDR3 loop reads CATSRAAGGSYEQYF. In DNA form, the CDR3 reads TGTGCCACCAGCAGAGCAGCGGGTGGCTCCTACGAGCAGTACTTC.

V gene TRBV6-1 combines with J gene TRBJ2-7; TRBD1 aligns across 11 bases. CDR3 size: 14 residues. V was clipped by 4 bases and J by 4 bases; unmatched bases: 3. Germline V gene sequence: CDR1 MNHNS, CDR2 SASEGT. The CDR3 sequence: CASSVRDRGYEQYF. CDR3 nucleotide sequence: TGTGCCAGCAGTGTGCGGGACAGGGGGTACGAGCAGTACTTC.

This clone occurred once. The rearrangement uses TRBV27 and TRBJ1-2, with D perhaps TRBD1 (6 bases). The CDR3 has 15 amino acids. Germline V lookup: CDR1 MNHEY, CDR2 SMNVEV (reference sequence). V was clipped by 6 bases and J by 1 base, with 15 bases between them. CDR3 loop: CASSYTGLLNYGYTF. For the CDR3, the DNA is TGTGCCAGCAGCTATACAGGGTTGCTTAACTATGGCTACACCTTC.

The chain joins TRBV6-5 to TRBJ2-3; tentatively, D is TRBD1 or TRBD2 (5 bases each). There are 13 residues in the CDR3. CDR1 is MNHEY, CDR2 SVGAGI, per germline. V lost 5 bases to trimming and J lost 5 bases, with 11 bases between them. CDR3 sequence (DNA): TGTGCCAGCAGTACGGGGACGGGAGATACGCAGTATTTT. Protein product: CASSTGTGDTQYF.

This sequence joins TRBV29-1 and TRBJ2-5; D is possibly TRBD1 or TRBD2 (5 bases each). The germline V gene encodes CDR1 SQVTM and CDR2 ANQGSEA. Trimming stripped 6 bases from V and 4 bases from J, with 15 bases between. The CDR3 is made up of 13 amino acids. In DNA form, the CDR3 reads TGCAGCGTCGGGACCAAGCTGCGAGAGACCCAGTACTTC. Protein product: CSVGTKLRETQYF.

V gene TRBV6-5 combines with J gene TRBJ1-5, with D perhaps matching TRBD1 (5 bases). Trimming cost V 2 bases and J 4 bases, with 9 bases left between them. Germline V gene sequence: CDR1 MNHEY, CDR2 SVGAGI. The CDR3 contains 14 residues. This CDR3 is CASSYVDKNQPQHF. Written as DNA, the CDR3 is TGTGCCAGCAGTTACGTGGACAAGAATCAGCCCCAGCATTTT.

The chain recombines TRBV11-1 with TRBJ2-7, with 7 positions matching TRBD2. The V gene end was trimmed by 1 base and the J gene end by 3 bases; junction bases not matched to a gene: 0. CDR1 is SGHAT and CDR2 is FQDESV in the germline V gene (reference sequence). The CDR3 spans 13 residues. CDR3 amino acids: CASSLGTSYEQYF. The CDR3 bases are TGTGCCAGCAGCTTAGGGACTAGCTACGAGCAGTACTTC.

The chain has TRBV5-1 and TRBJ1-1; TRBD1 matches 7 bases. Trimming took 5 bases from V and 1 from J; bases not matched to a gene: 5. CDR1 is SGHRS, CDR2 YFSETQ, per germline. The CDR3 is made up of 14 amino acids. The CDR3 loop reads CASRRGQENTEAFF. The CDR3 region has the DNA TGCGCCAGCAGGCGTGGACAGGAGAACACTGAAGCTTTCTTT.

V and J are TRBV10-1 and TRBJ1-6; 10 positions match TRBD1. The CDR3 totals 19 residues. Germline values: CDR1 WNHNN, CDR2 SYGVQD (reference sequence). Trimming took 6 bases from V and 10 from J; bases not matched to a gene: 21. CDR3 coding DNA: TGCGCCAGCAGGGCAAAGGGGACAGGGGACTCCCATTGGACCTCACCCCTCCACTTT. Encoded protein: CASRAKGTGDSHWTSPLHF.

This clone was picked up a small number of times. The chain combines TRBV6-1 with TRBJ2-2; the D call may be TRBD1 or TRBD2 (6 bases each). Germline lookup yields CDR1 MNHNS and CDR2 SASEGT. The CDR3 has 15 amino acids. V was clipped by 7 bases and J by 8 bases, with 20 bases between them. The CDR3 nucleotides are TGTGCCAGCACCCCTGATCCGGGGGCAGGGGGGGAGCTGTTTTTT. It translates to CASTPDPGAGGELFF.

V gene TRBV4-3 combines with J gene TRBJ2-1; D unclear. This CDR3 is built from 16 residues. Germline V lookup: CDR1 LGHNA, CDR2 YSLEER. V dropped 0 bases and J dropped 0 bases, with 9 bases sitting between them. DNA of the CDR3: TGCGCCAGCAGCCAAGAACCAGTAAGCTCCTACAATGAGCAGTTCTTC. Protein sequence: CASSQEPVSSYNEQFF.

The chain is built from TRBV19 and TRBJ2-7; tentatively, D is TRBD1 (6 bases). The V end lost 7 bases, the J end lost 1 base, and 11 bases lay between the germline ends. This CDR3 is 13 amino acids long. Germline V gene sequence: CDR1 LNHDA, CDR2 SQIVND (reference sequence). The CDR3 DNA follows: TGTGCCAGTAAAGGTACAGGGTCCTACGAGCAGTACTTC. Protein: CASKGTGSYEQYF.

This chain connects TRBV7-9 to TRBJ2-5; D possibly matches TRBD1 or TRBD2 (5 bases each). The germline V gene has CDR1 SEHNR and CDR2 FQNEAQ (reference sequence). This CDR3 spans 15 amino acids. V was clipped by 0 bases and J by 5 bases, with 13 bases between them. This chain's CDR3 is CASSLAGASFETQYF. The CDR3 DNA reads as TGTGCCAGCAGCTTAGCTGGGGCTAGCTTTGAGACCCAGTACTTC.

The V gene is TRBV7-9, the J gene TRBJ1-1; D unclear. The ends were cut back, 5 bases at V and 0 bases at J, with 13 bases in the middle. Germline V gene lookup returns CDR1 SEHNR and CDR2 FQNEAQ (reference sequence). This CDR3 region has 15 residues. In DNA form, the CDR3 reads TGTGCCAGCAGCCCTCGGGTGGTATTGAACACTGAAGCTTTCTTT. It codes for CASSPRVVLNTEAFF.